What follows are 15 T cell receptor beta chains derived from one specimen sequenced in a study of blood T cells in healthy people across ages. With a J-beta primer mix and a sample-barcoded 5' primer, a second PCR ran about 7 to 12 cycles. TCRdb recomputed calls from the 5' RACE reads with MiXCR, one row per CDR3 protein. Of about 1,000,000 distinct CDR3 sequences in the sample, 45% were seen once. Sequencing was done on a sample of blood. The receptors originated from a woman aged 55-70 years in good health.

The CDR3, as DNA: TGCAGCGTGCATCCCGGGGGTACGGGCAGCTATGGCTACACCTTC. Its protein product is CSVHPGGTGSYGYTF. The rearrangement links TRBV29-1 to TRBJ1-2; possible D gene TRBD1, 5 bases. The germline V gene has CDR1 SQVTM and CDR2 ANQGSEA. The CDR3 covers 15 residues. V gave up 6 bases and J gave up 4 bases, with 21 bases separating them. Looking up the rest from reference TRBV29-1 and TRBJ1-2 gives the full variable domain: SAVISQKPSRDICQRGTSLTIQCQVDSQVTMMFWYRQQPGQSLTLIATANQGSEATYESGFVIDKFPISRPNLTFSTLTVSNMSPEDSSIYLCSVHPGGTGSYGYTFGSGTRLTVV.

The DNA for the CDR3 is TGCGCCAGCAGTGGGACAGCGGTGCCTAGCGCAGATACGCAGTATTTT. Protein sequence: CASSGTAVPSADTQYF. The rearrangement links TRBV4-1 to TRBJ2-3; D perhaps matches TRBD1 (7 bases). V gave up 6 bases and J gave up 4 bases, with 20 bases separating them. Looked up from germline, CDR1 is MGHRA and CDR2 is YSYEKL. The CDR3 sequence is 16 residues long.

This clonotype occurred a few times. The chain uses TRBV11-2 and TRBJ2-6, with no clear D. The germline V gene has CDR1 SGHAT and CDR2 FQNNGV. This CDR3 contains 15 residues. With 1 base removed from V and 2 bases from J, the gap between germline ends came to 6 bases. This CDR3 reads CASSLAQAGANVLTF. The DNA of the CDR3 is TGTGCCAGCAGCTTAGCCCAGGCTGGGGCCAACGTCCTGACTTTC.

The rearrangement uses TRBV7-2 and TRBJ2-1; no clear D gene. The CDR3 sequence is 13 residues long. Trimming removed 0 bases from V and 8 bases from J, with 8 bases in between. Germline-derived CDR1 and CDR2 are SGHTA and FQGNSA. CDR3 region: CASSLAHVDEQFF. The CDR3 nucleotides are TGTGCCAGCAGCTTAGCACACGTAGATGAGCAGTTCTTC.

This clonotype was recorded a few times. The chain carries TRBV27 and TRBJ1-2; the match to TRBD1 covers 8 bases. Germline CDR1 reads MNHEY; CDR2 reads SMNVEV (reference sequence). V shed 8 bases, J shed 2 bases, and the junction held 7 bases outside the gene matches. The CDR3 is 14 residues long. Written as DNA, the CDR3 is TGTGCCAGCGGTCGACAGGGGAGCAACTATGGCTACACCTTC. Its translation is CASGRQGSNYGYTF.

In the case of this clonotype: A read error may account for a junction end that differs from germline. J is TRBJ2-1 and V is TRBV6-2 or TRBV6-3; 9 bases fit TRBD2. The CDR3 runs to 13 residues. Germline lookup yields CDR1 MNHEY and CDR2 SVGEGT. CDR3 region: CASGLAKYNKQFF. CDR3 nucleotide sequence: TGTGCCAGCGGACTAGCGAAATACAATAAGCAGTTCTTC.

This clonotype was counted at least ten times. V gene TRBV5-1 combines with J gene TRBJ2-3; tentative D call: TRBD2 (5 bases). The V gene lost 5 bases and the J gene lost 0 bases, with 10 bases spanning the gap. The CDR3 is made up of 14 amino acids. Germline CDR1 reads SGHRS; CDR2 reads YFSETQ. The DNA of the CDR3 is TGCGCCAGCAGTTCATGGACTAGCACAGATACGCAGTATTTT. This translates into CASSSWTSTDTQYF.

This rearrangement joins TRBV10-3 to TRBJ2-3, with TRBD1 as a possible D gene (5 bases). In germline, CDR1 is ENHRY, CDR2 SYGVKD. Between the trimmed V and J ends, which lost 3 bases and 6 bases, there was a span of 13 bases. The CDR3 runs 14 residues. CDR3 coding DNA: TGTGCCATCAGTGAACGACAGTGGACCGATACGCAGTATTTT. Protein product: CAISERQWTDTQYF.

This chain links TRBV10-3 with TRBJ2-6; D is uncertain. The CDR3 runs 17 residues. Germline V CDR1 and CDR2: ENHRY, SYGVKD. V was trimmed by 5 bases and J by 2 bases, leaving 16 bases between them. The CDR3 DNA sequence: TGTGCCATCAGTCCAATCAATGTGTTGGCTGGGGCCAACGTCCTGACTTTC. The encoded protein is CAISPINVLAGANVLTF.

The chain has TRBV20-1 and TRBJ2-1; the D call may be TRBD1 or TRBD2 (5 bases each). Germline loops: CDR1 DFQATT, CDR2 SNEGSKA (reference sequence). With 2 bases removed from V and 4 bases from J, the gap between germline ends came to 18 bases. The CDR3 sequence is 16 residues long. CDR3 in amino acids: CSARTGASSPYNEQFF. The DNA for the CDR3 is TGCAGTGCTAGAACCGGGGCCTCCAGTCCATACAATGAGCAGTTCTTC.

The sample holds many counts of this clonotype. The CDR3 loop is CATRGRGSNTDTQYF. The CDR3 DNA follows: TGTGCCACCCGCGGGAGAGGGTCTAACACAGATACGCAGTATTTT. The chain couples TRBV10-3 to TRBJ2-3; 7 bases agree with TRBD2. In germline, CDR1 is ENHRY, CDR2 SYGVKD. This CDR3 has 15 amino acids. The ends lost 10 bases at V and 2 bases at J; junction bases unmatched: 12.

J is TRBJ1-5 and V is TRBV20-1; possibly TRBD1 for D (5 bases). This CDR3 is 15 amino acids long. The V gene's germline CDR1 is DFQATT and CDR2 SNEGSKA (reference sequence). The V end lost 5 bases, the J end lost 1 base, and 15 bases lay between the germline ends. CDR3 amino acids: CSASLGGNSNQPQHF. CDR3 nucleotides: TGCAGTGCTTCCCTCGGGGGAAACAGCAATCAGCCCCAGCATTTT.

This chain joins TRBV5-1 and TRBJ1-2; D remains unclear. The length of the CDR3 is 13 residues. The germline V gene encodes CDR1 SGHRS and CDR2 YFSETQ. The V end lost 4 bases, the J end lost 4 bases, and 11 bases lay between the germline ends. The CDR3 sequence: CASSPVQSYGYTF. Written as DNA, the CDR3 is TGCGCCAGCAGCCCAGTACAGAGCTATGGCTACACCTTC.

J is TRBJ2-1 and V is TRBV12-3 or TRBV12-4, with TRBD2 matching over 13 bases. The CDR3 spans 17 residues. Trimming took 8 bases from V and 7 from J; bases not matched to a gene: 14. The chain's CDR3 is CASGNPRTSGSKNEQFF. CDR3 DNA: TGTGCCAGCGGTAATCCGAGGACTAGCGGGAGTAAGAATGAGCAGTTCTTC.

V usage is TRBV7-3 and J usage is TRBJ2-2; no firm D call. The V gene lost 2 bases and the J gene lost 6 bases, with 16 bases spanning the gap. The V gene's germline CDR1 is SGHTA and CDR2 FQGTGA. The CDR3 runs 16 residues. The CDR3 loop reads CASSLGVVSPAGELFF. CDR3 DNA: TGTGCCAGCAGCTTAGGGGTTGTTAGCCCCGCCGGGGAGCTGTTTTTT.